The entry that follows covers one T cell receptor (beta chain) sequence. The antigen is undetermined. Each donor's blood draw was around 10 milliliters of peripheral blood. Every sample yielded at least 7 million isolated PBMCs. The amount of total RNA extracted per sample was at least 5.5 micrograms. Next came a second PCR, run for about 7 to 11 cycles, which used a sample-barcoded 5' primer along with a J-beta primer mix. TCRdb re-analysed the 5' RACE reads in MiXCR, keeping a single row per CDR3 protein. This repertoire shows about 1.4 million distinct CDR3 sequences, around 59% found once; its top ten account for under 8.5%. These data are taken from a study of blood T cells in healthy people across ages. Whole-study findings and limits: When set beside aged donors, long-lived donors presented more naive CD4+ cells and higher diversity.

Sequencing was performed on blood. This clonotype was sampled from a man between 18 and 29 years old in good health.

CDR3 bases: TGTGCCAGCAGTTACTTGAGAGGGGGGACAAACTATGGCTACACCTTC. Translating gives CASSYLRGGTNYGYTF. This chain links TRBV6-5 with TRBJ1-2, with D maybe TRBD1 (6 bases). This CDR3 is 16 amino acids long. Trimming took off 1 base at V and 2 bases at J, with 14 bases between the two ends. CDR1 MNHEY and CDR2 SVGAGI come from the germline V gene.